These 30 T cell receptor beta chains share one sample of origin, sequenced in a study of blood T cell repertoires in COVID-19. The protocol was immunoSEQ multiplex PCR, while the TCRdb copy is restricted to in-frame clones and leaves out a portion. This repertoire shows 470,000 or so clones, 87% found once; its top ten account for approximately 2%. The material sequenced was PBMCs or T cells enriched from blood (not recorded which). Receptors were obtained from a woman younger than 30 with acute COVID-19.

The V call is TRBV6-1, the J call TRBJ1-6; 8 bases match TRBD1. Trimming took 2 bases from V and 4 from J; bases not matched to a gene: 4. Germline V lookup: CDR1 MNHNS, CDR2 SASEGT. The CDR3 covers 16 residues. The DNA for the CDR3 is TGTGCCAGCAGTGAATCCTGGACAGGGTATAATTCACCCCTCCACTTT. Its protein is CASSESWTGYNSPLHF.

The rearrangement uses TRBV4-3 and TRBJ1-6; the D is unclear. Germline V gene sequence: CDR1 LGHNA, CDR2 YSLEER. V lost 1 base, J lost 9 bases, and 7 bases lay in between. The CDR3 consists of 13 residues. The CDR3 spells CASSQVGVSPLHF. The CDR3 coding sequence is TGCGCCAGCAGCCAAGTCGGGGTTTCACCCCTCCACTTT.

The rearrangement joins TRBV4-2 to TRBJ2-7; possibly TRBD2 for D (7 bases). Trimming stripped 2 bases from V and 7 bases from J, with 18 bases between. The CDR3 is 15 residues long. From germline, CDR1 is LGHNA and CDR2 YNFKEQ. For the CDR3, the DNA is TGTGCCAGCAGCCAATTAAGGGGGGGCCGCGAAGAGCAGTACTTC. This translates into CASSQLRGGREEQYF.

V is TRBV27 and J is TRBJ2-7; TRBD1 matches at 10 bases. J lost 3 bases, V lost 6 bases, and 8 bases had no gene match. The CDR3 is 15 residues long. CDR1 is MNHEY, CDR2 SMNVEV, per germline (reference sequence). CDR3 region: CASSLERTGGYEQYF. The CDR3 DNA is TGTGCCAGCAGCCTTGAGAGGACAGGGGGCTACGAGCAGTACTTC.

The rearrangement uses TRBV28 and TRBJ1-5; D possibly corresponds to TRBD1 (5 bases). V was shortened by 7 bases and J by 2 bases, with 12 bases between the two germline ends. CDR3 length equals 14 residues. Looked up from germline, CDR1 is MDHEN and CDR2 is SYDVKM. The CDR3 sequence: CASKGDLGNQPQHF. CDR3 coding DNA: TGTGCCAGCAAAGGGGACTTAGGCAATCAGCCCCAGCATTTT.

J is TRBJ2-1 and V is TRBV7-9; D possibly corresponds to TRBD2 (6 bases). The CDR3 length is 14 residues. Per the germline V gene, CDR1 is SEHNR and CDR2 is FQNEAQ (reference sequence). Trimming took off 1 base at V and 8 bases at J, with 12 bases between the two ends. The CDR3, as DNA: TGTGCCAGCAGCTTAGAATGGGACTGGGATGAGCAGTTCTTC. Encoded protein: CASSLEWDWDEQFF.

The chain links TRBV27 to TRBJ1-6; 8 nucleotides align to TRBD1. The V segment lost 1 base and the J segment 9 bases; nucleotides outside the gene matches: 2. The CDR3 is made up of 14 amino acids. Germline V gives CDR1 MNHEY, CDR2 SMNVEV (reference sequence). The CDR3 DNA sequence: TGTGCCAGCAGTTTATGGGGACAGGTTTCACCCCTCCACTTT. It codes for CASSLWGQVSPLHF.

The chain links TRBV2 to TRBJ2-7, with 10 bases fitting TRBD1. The V gene's germline CDR1 is SNHLY and CDR2 FYNNEI. This CDR3 contains 14 residues. With 2 bases clipped from V and 3 bases from J, the junction kept 1 base outside the gene matches. The CDR3 DNA follows: TGTGCCAGCAGTGAATGGACAGGGGGCTACGAGCAGTACTTC. Its protein is CASSEWTGGYEQYF. Full variable domain (rest looked up from reference TRBV2 and TRBJ2-7): EPEVTQTPSHQVTQMGQEVILRCVPISNHLYFYWYRQILGQKVEFLVSFYNNEISEKSEIFDDQFSVERPDGSNFTLKIRSTKLEDSAMYFCASSEWTGGYEQYFGPGTRLTVT.

V gene TRBV27 combines with J gene TRBJ1-2; 7 nucleotides match TRBD1. Germline CDR1 is MNHEY and CDR2 is SMNVEV (reference sequence). V lost 6 bases, J lost 2 bases, and 3 bases stayed unmatched. This CDR3 has 13 residues. DNA for the CDR3: TGTGCCAGCAGGGGGACAGAAAACTATGGCTACACCTTC. Protein: CASRGTENYGYTF.

The chain links TRBV12-3 or TRBV12-4 to TRBJ2-5; D gene unclear. Deletions cut 6 bases from V and 5 bases from J, with 10 bases between. The CDR3 is 12 amino acids. CDR3 protein: CASRANWETQYF. In DNA, the CDR3 is TGTGCCAGCAGGGCCAATTGGGAGACCCAGTACTTC.

V is TRBV6-5 and J is TRBJ2-7, with 8 bases lining up with TRBD1. V lost 5 bases, J lost 2 bases, and 8 bases stayed unmatched. Germline CDR1 is MNHEY and CDR2 is SVGAGI. CDR3 length: 15 amino acids. The CDR3 region is CASSQLGTGAYEQYF. CDR3 coding DNA: TGTGCCAGCAGTCAACTGGGGACAGGCGCCTACGAGCAGTACTTC.

This clone appeared once. V gene TRBV9 combines with J gene TRBJ2-3; D not resolved. The V end was cut by 3 bases, the J end by 1 base, with 15 bases between. The CDR3 totals 16 residues. Germline CDR1 SGDLS, CDR2 YYNGEE. The DNA of the CDR3 is TGTGCCAGCAGCGGGAGCGCGTTTCATCGCACAGATACGCAGTATTTT. Protein sequence: CASSGSAFHRTDTQYF.

The chain employs TRBV18 and TRBJ2-7; TRBD1 matches at 7 bases. The CDR3 extends over 12 amino acids. Germline CDR1 and CDR2: KGHSH and LQKENI. The V gene end was trimmed by 6 bases and the J gene end by 5 bases; junction bases not matched to a gene: 4. CDR3 sequence (DNA): TGTGCCAGCTCCCGAGACAGGGACGAGCAGTACTTC. Protein: CASSRDRDEQYF.

The genes are TRBV5-1 and TRBJ1-4; D may be TRBD1 (5 bases). Germline CDR1 and CDR2: SGHRS and YFSETQ. The CDR3 runs 16 residues. V lost 3 bases and J lost 3, with 15 bases in between. The CDR3 DNA is TGCGCCAGCAGCTCGGGAGGCGGGGCCTCTAATGAAAAACTGTTTTTT. Protein sequence: CASSSGGGASNEKLFF.

This clone has only one observation. The genes are TRBV15 and TRBJ2-7, with 11 bases identical to TRBD2. This CDR3 region has 18 residues. Unmatched junction bases numbered 15, after V lost 5 bases and J lost 3 bases. CDR1 is LNHNV and CDR2 is YYDKDF in the germline V gene (reference sequence). The CDR3 nucleotides read TGTGCCACCAGCGAGACTGGGACTAGCGGAGCGAGGGACTACGAGCAGTACTTC. It is translated as CATSETGTSGARDYEQYF. Supplemented by reference TRBV15 and TRBJ2-7, the full variable domain reads DAMVIQNPRYQVTQFGKPVTLSCSQTLNHNVMYWYQQKSSQAPKLLFHYYDKDFNNEADTPDNFQSRRPNTSFCFLDIRSPGLGDTAMYLCATSETGTSGARDYEQYFGPGTRLTVT.

This clone came up once. The CDR3 nucleotides are TGTGCCAGCAGTTCACAGGGGGAAGAGATGGGCTACACCTTC. This codes for CASSSQGEEMGYTF. J is TRBJ1-2 and V is TRBV27; 8 nucleotides agree with TRBD1. Germline values: CDR1 MNHEY, CDR2 SMNVEV (reference sequence). The V and J ends lost 4 bases and 8 bases, in that order; junction bases with no gene match: 9. The length of the CDR3 is 14 residues.

V and J are TRBV2 and TRBJ2-7; 7 bases are shared with TRBD1. CDR3 size: 14 residues. Trimming at V came to 8 bases and at J to 5 bases, leaving 12 bases not matched to a gene. Germline-derived CDR1 and CDR2 are SNHLY and FYNNEI. The chain's CDR3 is CASDPTGKVNEQYF. CDR3 DNA sequence: TGTGCCAGCGACCCGACAGGGAAGGTCAACGAGCAGTACTTC.

This chain uses TRBV18 with TRBJ2-2, with D possibly being TRBD1 (6 bases). The CDR3 runs to 16 residues. The germline V gene encodes CDR1 KGHSH and CDR2 LQKENI. V was clipped by 2 bases and J by 3 bases, with 13 bases between them. CDR3: CASSPVPGVDTGELFF. In nucleotides, the CDR3 is TGTGCCAGCTCACCAGTGCCAGGGGTTGACACCGGGGAGCTGTTTTTT.

This chain uses TRBV7-8 with TRBJ1-4, with TRBD1 matching 7 bases. The J segment lost 8 bases and the V segment lost 3 bases, leaving 9 bases of the junction unmatched. Germline CDR1 is SGHVS and CDR2 is FQNEAQ. CDR3 length: 15 residues. The CDR3 DNA follows: TGTGCCAGCAGCTTTGGTCTACAGGGGAGCGAAAAACTGTTTTTT. This translates into CASSFGLQGSEKLFF.

V usage is TRBV30 and J usage is TRBJ1-1; tentative D call: TRBD1 (5 bases). V gave up 0 bases and J gave up 4 bases, with 12 bases separating them. The V gene's germline CDR1 is GTSNPN and CDR2 SVGIG (reference sequence). This CDR3 is built from 14 residues. The CDR3 sequence is CAWSVVGVGTEAFF. As DNA, the CDR3 is TGTGCCTGGAGTGTAGTAGGGGTTGGCACTGAAGCTTTCTTT.

The chain recombines TRBV11-3 with TRBJ2-7; the match to TRBD1 covers 7 bases. With 4 bases clipped from V and 8 bases from J, the junction kept 8 bases outside the gene matches. Germline V gives CDR1 SGHNT, CDR2 YENEEA. There are 13 residues in the CDR3. The CDR3 DNA sequence: TGTGCCAGCAGCTCCACAGGGGACCTGAAGCAGTACTTC. Translating gives CASSSTGDLKQYF.

The genes are TRBV25-1 and TRBJ1-3; D may be TRBD1 (6 bases). V gave up 6 bases and J gave up 0 bases, with 18 bases separating them. The CDR3 extends over 17 amino acids. The germline V gene has CDR1 MGHDK and CDR2 SYGVNS. CDR3 in DNA: TGTGCCAGCAGAGGAGCGAATACAGGGTTCTCTGGAAACACCATATATTTT. As protein: CASRGANTGFSGNTIYF.

The chain links TRBV10-3 to TRBJ2-1; D may be TRBD2 (5 bases). CDR3 length: 15 amino acids. Trimming stripped 2 bases from V and 5 bases from J, with 13 bases between. CDR1 and CDR2 from the germline V gene are ENHRY and SYGVKD. The CDR3 sequence is CAISELAGWDNEQFF. CDR3 nucleotide sequence: TGTGCCATCAGTGAGCTTGCGGGTTGGGACAATGAGCAGTTCTTC.

This chain links TRBV24-1 with TRBJ2-2; 10 positions agree with TRBD2. CDR1 is KGHDR and CDR2 is SFDVKD in the germline V gene. The CDR3 is 19 residues long. The V segment lost 4 bases and the J segment 6 bases; nucleotides outside the gene matches: 16. CDR3 sequence (DNA): TGTGCCACCAGTGACCCTGACCCGACTAGCGGGCATAACCCCGGGGAGCTGTTTTTT. It is translated as CATSDPDPTSGHNPGELFF.

The chain employs TRBV24-1 and TRBJ2-3; no reliable D call. Trimming removed 5 bases at V and 3 bases at J, with 14 bases between. Germline V CDR1 and CDR2: KGHDR, SFDVKD. CDR3 length: 15 amino acids. CDR3 bases: TGTGCCACCAGTGCAGTGTCTTTAACAACAGATACGCAGTATTTT. This sequence encodes CATSAVSLTTDTQYF.

This clone was seen a single time. The genes are TRBV21-1 and TRBJ1-5. TRBV21-1 is a pseudogene locus. The CDR3 is 15 amino acids. DNA for the CDR3: TGTGCCAGCAGCAGGGGGGACCGTAGCAATCAGCCCCAGCATTTT. The encoded protein is CASSRGDRSNQPQHF.

With regard to this clone: Distinct nucleotide sequences in the sample also encode this CDR3. The chain has TRBV6-5 and TRBJ2-7; D possibly corresponds to TRBD2 (5 bases). Deletions cut 3 bases from V and 4 bases from J, with 7 bases between. The germline V gene has CDR1 MNHEY and CDR2 SVGAGI. This CDR3 region has 12 residues. DNA of the CDR3: TGTGCCAGCAGTTATAGAGGGTACGAGCAGTACTTC. Residues: CASSYRGYEQYF.

V usage is TRBV10-3 and J usage is TRBJ2-5; D not resolved. Germline V lookup: CDR1 ENHRY, CDR2 SYGVKD. The CDR3 is made up of 14 amino acids. Deletions cut 0 bases from V and 7 bases from J, with 12 bases between. This CDR3 is CAISESGNSGTQYF. CDR3 DNA sequence: TGTGCCATCAGTGAGTCCGGAAATTCGGGGACCCAGTACTTC.

This clone was counted between two and nine times. The V and J genes are TRBV5-1 and TRBJ1-3; the D gene is possibly TRBD1 (5 bases). V dropped 0 bases and J dropped 4 bases, with 8 bases sitting between them. The CDR3 consists of 14 residues. Germline CDR1 SGHRS, CDR2 YFSETQ. The DNA of the CDR3 is TGCGCCAGCAGCTTGGAGGGGTACGGAAACACCATATATTTT. Translating gives CASSLEGYGNTIYF.

This chain's CDR3 is CASSWDTGGYEQYF. The CDR3 DNA follows: TGTGCCAGCAGCTGGGATACAGGGGGCTACGAGCAGTACTTC. The rearrangement joins TRBV11-2 to TRBJ2-7; TRBD1 matches at 8 bases. The junction had 5 bases not matched to a gene; V was cut back by 4 bases and J by 3 bases. This CDR3 has 14 residues. From germline, CDR1 is SGHAT and CDR2 FQNNGV.